The 26 T cell receptor beta chains reported below all come from one sample, sequenced in a study of CD8+ T cells in alopecia areata. cDNA prepared by RNA extraction and subsequent reverse transcription served as the template for sequencing. Repertoires were generated with immunoSEQ multiplex PCR, while TCRdb's copy carries only in-frame clones and drops some. The sample lists 140,000 or so clones, around 49% occurring once. Sequencing used CD4+ T cells sorted from blood, obtained at week 0. Every receptor here comes from a human donor with alopecia areata.

DNA for the CDR3: TGTGCCTGGAGGAGGGGGTTCACTGAAGCTTTCTTT. This sequence encodes CAWRRGFTEAFF. The chain has TRBV30 and TRBJ1-1, with D possibly being TRBD1 (6 bases). Germline V gives CDR1 GTSNPN, CDR2 SVGIG (reference sequence). The germline V and J ends were trimmed by 3 bases and 4 bases, with 9 bases remaining between them. There are 12 residues in the CDR3.

The chain couples TRBV6-6 to TRBJ2-3, with a possible D match to TRBD1 (5 bases). Looked up from germline, CDR1 is MNHNY and CDR2 is SVGAGI (reference sequence). Trimming pared 6 bases from V and 1 base from J, leaving 8 bases between. The CDR3 has 13 amino acids. The CDR3 nucleotides read TGTGCCAGCAGCAACAGGCGCACAGATACGCAGTATTTT. Translated, it gives CASSNRRTDTQYF.

The CDR3 bases are TGTGCCAGCAGCGGGAAACCCAAAGGACCCCTCCACACAGATACGCAGTATTTT. Translating it yields CASSGKPKGPLHTDTQYF. V usage is TRBV9 and J usage is TRBJ2-3; D is unresolved. Germline V gene lookup returns CDR1 SGDLS and CDR2 YYNGEE. This CDR3 is built from 18 residues. Trimming stripped 3 bases from V and 2 bases from J, with 22 bases between.

This clone has a single count. The chain recombines TRBV30 with TRBJ1-5; D not certain. Looked up from germline, CDR1 is GTSNPN and CDR2 is SVGIG (reference sequence). V shed 5 bases and J shed 10 bases, with 18 bases lying between them. CDR3 length: 13 residues. The CDR3 sequence: CAWGYTREGPQHF. The CDR3, as DNA: TGTGCCTGGGGTTATACCCGGGAGGGACCCCAGCATTTT.

The V call is TRBV7-9, the J call TRBJ1-1, with D possibly being TRBD1 (6 bases). Trimming shortened V by 4 bases and J by 3 bases, and 18 bases separated the two germline ends. CDR3 length equals 16 residues. Germline V gives CDR1 SEHNR, CDR2 FQNEAQ (reference sequence). DNA for the CDR3: TGTGCCAGCAGCTCGTGGGGGGCGCTTTCCGACACTGAAGCTTTCTTT. Protein: CASSSWGALSDTEAFF. Full variable domain (outside the CDR3, taken from reference TRBV7-9 and TRBJ1-1): DTGVSQNPRHKITKRGQNVTFRCDPISEHNRLYWYRQTLGQGPEFLTYFQNEAQLEKSRLLSDRFSAERPKGSFSTLEIQRTEQGDSAMYLCASSSWGALSDTEAFFGQGTRLTVV.

The V and J genes are TRBV5-1 and TRBJ2-3, with 8 nucleotides matching TRBD2. The CDR3 is 14 residues long. The trim removed 0 bases at V and 4 bases at J, leaving 1 base unmatched. The germline V gene encodes CDR1 SGHRS and CDR2 YFSETQ. The CDR3 here is CASSLEAGADTQYF. DNA of the CDR3: TGCGCCAGCAGCTTGGAAGCGGGAGCAGATACGCAGTATTTT. The whole variable domain, filled in from reference TRBV5-1 and TRBJ2-3, reads KAGVTQTPRYLIKTRGQQVTLSCSPISGHRSVSWYQQTPGQGLQFLFEYFSETQRNKGNFPGRFSGRQFSNSRSEMNVSTLELGDSALYLCASSLEAGADTQYFGPGTRLTVL.

This clone was detected only a few times. The V call is TRBV4-1, the J call TRBJ1-5, with no clear D. This CDR3 comprises 13 residues. Germline loops: CDR1 MGHRA, CDR2 YSYEKL. V dropped 1 base and J dropped 6 bases, with 7 bases sitting between them. The CDR3 sequence: CASSQGVGQPQHF. As DNA, the CDR3 is TGCGCCAGCAGCCAAGGGGTGGGTCAGCCCCAGCATTTT.

The CDR3 bases are TGTGCCAGCAGCCAAGTTTTTGCTGGTGAGGAGACCCAGTACTTC. It specifies CASSQVFAGEETQYF. The V call is TRBV4-2, the J call TRBJ2-5, with no clear D. There are 15 residues in the CDR3. Germline CDR1 LGHNA, CDR2 YNFKEQ. The V and J ends lost 1 base and 5 bases respectively, with 14 bases between them.

This clone was seen a few times. The V gene is TRBV4-1, the J gene TRBJ2-2; TRBD2 matches at 11 bases. The CDR3 consists of 17 residues. Per the germline V gene, CDR1 is MGHRA and CDR2 is YSYEKL. The trim removed 0 bases at V and 1 base at J, leaving 1 base unmatched. In DNA form, the CDR3 reads TGCGCCAGCAGCCAAGAGGGGACTAGCGGGAACACCGGGGAGCTGTTTTTT. Amino acids: CASSQEGTSGNTGELFF.

The chain uses TRBV29-1 and TRBJ2-5, with D unresolved. The germline CDR1 and CDR2 sequences are SQVTM and ANQGSEA. Trimming cost V 2 bases and J 5 bases, with 12 bases left between them. The CDR3 covers 13 residues. The CDR3 DNA is TGCAGCGTTGAATCGGCGGTTGGGGAGACCCAGTACTTC. Amino acid sequence: CSVESAVGETQYF.

This chain joins TRBV7-3 and TRBJ2-3; D might be TRBD2 (5 bases). The germline V gene has CDR1 SGHTA and CDR2 FQGTGA. Trimming removed 2 bases at V and 6 bases at J, with 9 bases between. The length of the CDR3 is 13 residues. The CDR3 is CASSLGGHDTQYF. CDR3 nucleotides: TGTGCCAGCAGCTTAGGCGGGCACGATACGCAGTATTTT.

The gene calls are TRBV5-4 and TRBJ2-5; a weak D match, TRBD2 (6 bases). Trimming pared 2 bases from V and 2 bases from J, leaving 10 bases between. The germline gives CDR1 SGHNT, CDR2 YYREEE (reference sequence). This CDR3 is built from 14 residues. This CDR3 is CASSFRDFQETQYF. The CDR3 DNA reads TGTGCCAGCAGCTTCAGGGACTTTCAAGAGACCCAGTACTTC.

This chain uses TRBV27 with TRBJ2-2; no clear D. The CDR3 contains 14 residues. Germline loops: CDR1 MNHEY, CDR2 SMNVEV (reference sequence). V dropped 5 bases and J dropped 8 bases, with 15 bases sitting between them. This CDR3 reads CASSPRAKAGELFF. The CDR3 DNA is TGTGCCAGCAGTCCCCGGGCTAAAGCAGGGGAGCTGTTTTTT.

This clone was seen a handful of times. This chain connects TRBV25-1 to TRBJ1-4; the match to TRBD1 covers 10 bases. The CDR3 covers 16 residues. Trimming cost V 3 bases and J 4 bases; bases outside gene matches: 5. The germline V gene has CDR1 MGHDK and CDR2 SYGVNS. CDR3 sequence reads: CASSDPDRGRNEKLFF. The DNA of the CDR3 is TGTGCCAGCAGTGACCCCGACAGGGGGCGTAATGAAAAACTGTTTTTT.

This clone has only a few counts. The rearrangement joins TRBV27 to TRBJ2-7, with D possibly TRBD1 on 6 matching bases. From germline, CDR1 is MNHEY and CDR2 SMNVEV (reference sequence). Trimming stripped 1 base from V and 2 bases from J, with 18 bases between. This CDR3 comprises 17 residues. The CDR3 DNA follows: TGTGCCAGCAGTTTATTCGTTCAGACAGGAGAAACCTACGAGCAGTACTTC. It yields the protein CASSLFVQTGETYEQYF.

This clone has a single count. The chain has TRBV15 and TRBJ2-5; 10 nucleotides agree with TRBD2. V shed 5 bases, J shed 6 bases, and the junction held 12 bases outside the gene matches. This CDR3 comprises 16 residues. CDR1 is LNHNV, CDR2 YYDKDF, per germline (reference sequence). The CDR3, as DNA: TGTGCCACCAGCGGGAAGCTAGCGGGAGATCGAAAGACCCAGTACTTC. Translating gives CATSGKLAGDRKTQYF. Using reference TRBV15 and TRBJ2-5 for the parts outside the CDR3, the full variable domain is DAMVIQNPRYQVTQFGKPVTLSCSQTLNHNVMYWYQQKSSQAPKLLFHYYDKDFNNEADTPDNFQSRRPNTSFCFLDIRSPGLGDTAMYLCATSGKLAGDRKTQYFGPGTRLLVL.

The sample holds a few counts of this clone. The rearrangement joins TRBV4-1 to TRBJ1-5; the D is unclear. The germline V gene has CDR1 MGHRA and CDR2 YSYEKL. This CDR3 region has 15 residues. V lost 5 bases and J 3 bases, leaving 14 bases between the germline ends. CDR3 region: CASSLRWGPNQPQHF. CDR3 coding DNA: TGCGCCAGCAGCTTAAGGTGGGGTCCCAATCAGCCCCAGCATTTT.

As for this clone: Other DNA sequences from this sample encode an identical CDR3 as well. The CDR3 region is CASSSGQGRETQYF. For the CDR3, the DNA is TGCGCCAGCAGCTCCGGACAGGGACGAGAGACCCAGTACTTC. The chain links TRBV5-1 to TRBJ2-5, with 8 bases that match TRBD1. J lost 4 bases, V lost 3 bases, and 5 bases had no gene match. CDR1 SGHRS and CDR2 YFSETQ come from the germline V gene. The CDR3 runs to 14 residues.

This clone was observed a few times. CDR3 DNA sequence: TGTGCCAGCAGCTTGGGCAGCCCTAACTATGGCTACACCTTC. It encodes CASSLGSPNYGYTF. V gene TRBV7-2 combines with J gene TRBJ1-2; D gene unclear. Trimming removed 3 bases at V and 0 bases at J, with 8 bases between. The CDR3 runs 14 residues. Looked up from germline, CDR1 is SGHTA and CDR2 is FQGNSA.

This clone was counted only a few times. The V gene is TRBV15, the J gene TRBJ1-5; D gene uncertain. V was shortened by 0 bases and J by 6 bases, with 9 bases between the two germline ends. The CDR3 is 14 amino acids. Germline V gene sequence: CDR1 LNHNV, CDR2 YYDKDF (reference sequence). The CDR3 DNA sequence: TGTGCCACCAGCAGAGAGGGTTCCCGTCAGCCCCAGCATTTT. This codes for CATSREGSRQPQHF.

V and J are TRBV7-2 and TRBJ2-7; 12 bases match TRBD2. The CDR3 runs 15 residues. CDR1 is SGHTA and CDR2 is FQGNSA in the germline V gene. V shed 5 bases, J shed 2 bases, and the junction held 4 bases outside the gene matches. The chain's CDR3 is CASSLASGRAYEQYF. CDR3 bases: TGTGCCAGCAGCCTCGCTAGCGGGAGGGCCTACGAGCAGTACTTC.

The chain joins TRBV14 to TRBJ1-2; 8 nucleotides align to TRBD1. The CDR3 extends over 15 amino acids. V was pared by 1 base and J by 5 bases, with 6 bases of the junction left unmatched. Germline V gene lookup returns CDR1 SGHDN and CDR2 FVKESK. The CDR3 DNA sequence: TGTGCCAGCAGCCAAGTTCCAGGGGGCGCATATGGCTACACCTTC. This encodes CASSQVPGGAYGYTF.

The V call is TRBV29-1, the J call TRBJ1-1, with D unresolved. The V and J ends lost 4 bases and 1 base respectively, with 10 bases between them. Germline V lookup: CDR1 SQVTM, CDR2 ANQGSEA. The CDR3 sequence is 13 residues long. The chain's CDR3 is CSVAAGSNTEAFF. DNA for the CDR3: TGCAGCGTTGCAGCAGGTTCGAACACTGAAGCTTTCTTT.

The chain recombines TRBV28 with TRBJ2-2; D is uncertain. Germline values: CDR1 MDHEN, CDR2 SYDVKM. Deletions cut 6 bases from V and 5 bases from J, with 13 bases between. The CDR3 sequence is 14 residues long. The CDR3 nucleotides read TGTGCCAGCAGGAACAGCTTTCGAACCGGGGAGCTGTTTTTT. It codes for CASRNSFRTGELFF.

This clone was recorded only once. The genes are TRBV28 and TRBJ1-2, with D unclear. Germline CDR1 is MDHEN and CDR2 is SYDVKM. The CDR3 extends over 13 amino acids. The V end lost 2 bases, the J end lost 5 bases, and 9 bases lay between the germline ends. The CDR3: CASSLSRIYGYTF. The CDR3 DNA sequence: TGTGCCAGCAGTTTAAGCAGGATTTATGGCTACACCTTC.

This clone was picked up a small number of times. This chain connects TRBV30 to TRBJ2-1; D is tentatively TRBD1 or TRBD2 (5 bases each). Germline loops: CDR1 GTSNPN, CDR2 SVGIG (reference sequence). CDR3 length: 14 amino acids. V lost 4 bases and J lost 0, with 10 bases in between. The CDR3 is CAWNSGSSYNEQFF. CDR3 bases: TGTGCCTGGAATTCAGGGAGCTCCTACAATGAGCAGTTCTTC.